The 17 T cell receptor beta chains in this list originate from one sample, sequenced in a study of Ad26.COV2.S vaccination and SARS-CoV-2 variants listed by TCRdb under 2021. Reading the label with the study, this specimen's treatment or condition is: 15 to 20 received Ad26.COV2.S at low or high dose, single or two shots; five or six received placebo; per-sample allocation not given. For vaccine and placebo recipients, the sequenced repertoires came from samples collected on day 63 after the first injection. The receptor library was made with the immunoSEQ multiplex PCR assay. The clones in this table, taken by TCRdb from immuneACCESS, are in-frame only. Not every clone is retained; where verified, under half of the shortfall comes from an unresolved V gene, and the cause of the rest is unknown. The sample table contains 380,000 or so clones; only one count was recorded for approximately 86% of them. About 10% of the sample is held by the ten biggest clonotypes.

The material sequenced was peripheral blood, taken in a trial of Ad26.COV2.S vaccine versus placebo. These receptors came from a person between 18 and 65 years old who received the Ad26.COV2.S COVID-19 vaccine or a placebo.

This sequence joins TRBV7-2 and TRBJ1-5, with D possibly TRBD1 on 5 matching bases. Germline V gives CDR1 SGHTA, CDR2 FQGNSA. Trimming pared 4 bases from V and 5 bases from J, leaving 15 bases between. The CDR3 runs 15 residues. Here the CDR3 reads CASSSRPGRYQPQHF. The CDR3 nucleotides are TGTGCCAGCAGCTCCCGGCCAGGGAGGTATCAGCCCCAGCATTTT.

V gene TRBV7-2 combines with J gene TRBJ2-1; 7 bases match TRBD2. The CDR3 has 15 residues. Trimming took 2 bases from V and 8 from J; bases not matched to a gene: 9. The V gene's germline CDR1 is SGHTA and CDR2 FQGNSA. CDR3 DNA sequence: TGTGCCAGCAGCTTATTTGGGGGGGATGGCGATGAGCAGTTCTTC. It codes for CASSLFGGDGDEQFF.

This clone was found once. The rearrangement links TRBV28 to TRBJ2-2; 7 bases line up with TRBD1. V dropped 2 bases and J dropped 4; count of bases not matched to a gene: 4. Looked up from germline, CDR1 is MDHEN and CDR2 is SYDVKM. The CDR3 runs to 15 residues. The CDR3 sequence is CASSLAQGVTGELFF. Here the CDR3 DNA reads TGTGCCAGCAGTTTAGCTCAGGGGGTCACCGGGGAGCTGTTTTTT.

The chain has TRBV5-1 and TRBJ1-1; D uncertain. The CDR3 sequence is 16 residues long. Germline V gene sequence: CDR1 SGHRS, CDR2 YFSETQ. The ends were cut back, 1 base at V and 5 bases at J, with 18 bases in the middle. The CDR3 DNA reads TGCGCCAGCAGCTTGAGGGTTGCGGCCGCGGGGACTGAAGCTTTCTTT. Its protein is CASSLRVAAAGTEAFF.

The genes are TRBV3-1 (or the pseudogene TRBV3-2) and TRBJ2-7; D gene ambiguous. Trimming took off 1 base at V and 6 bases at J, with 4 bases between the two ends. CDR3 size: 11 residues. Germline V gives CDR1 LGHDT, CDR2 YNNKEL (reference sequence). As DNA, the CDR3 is TGTGCCAGCAGCCAAGTGGGCGAGCAGTACTTC. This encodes CASSQVGEQYF.

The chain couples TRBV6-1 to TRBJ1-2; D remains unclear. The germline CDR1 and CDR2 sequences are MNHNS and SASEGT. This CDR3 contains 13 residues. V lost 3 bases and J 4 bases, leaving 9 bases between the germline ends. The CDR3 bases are TGTGCCAGCAGTGACCAGTCAGCCTATGGCTACACCTTC. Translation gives CASSDQSAYGYTF.

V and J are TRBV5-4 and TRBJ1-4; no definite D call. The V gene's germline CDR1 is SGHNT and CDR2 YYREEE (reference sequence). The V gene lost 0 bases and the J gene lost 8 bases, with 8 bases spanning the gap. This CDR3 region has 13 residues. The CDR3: CASSLARGEKLFF. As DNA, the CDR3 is TGTGCCAGCAGCTTGGCCCGAGGGGAAAAACTGTTTTTT.

CDR3 amino acids: CASKGFQETQYF. The CDR3 coding sequence is TGTGCCAGCAAGGGGTTCCAAGAGACCCAGTACTTC. The rearrangement uses TRBV6-5 and TRBJ2-5; D is possibly TRBD1 (5 bases). V lost 7 bases, J lost 1 base, and 7 bases lay in between. Germline V gene sequence: CDR1 MNHEY, CDR2 SVGAGI. There are 12 residues in the CDR3.

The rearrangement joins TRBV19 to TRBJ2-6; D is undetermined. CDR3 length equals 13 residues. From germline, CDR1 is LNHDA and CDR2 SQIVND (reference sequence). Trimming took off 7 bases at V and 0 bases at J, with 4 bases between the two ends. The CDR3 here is CASTLSGANVLTF. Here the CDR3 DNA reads TGTGCCAGTACGCTCTCTGGGGCCAACGTCCTGACTTTC.

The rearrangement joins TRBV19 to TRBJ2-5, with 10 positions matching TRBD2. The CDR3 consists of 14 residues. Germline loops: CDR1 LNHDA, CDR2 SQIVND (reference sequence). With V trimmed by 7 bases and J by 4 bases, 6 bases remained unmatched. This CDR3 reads CASTGTSEGETQYF. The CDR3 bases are TGTGCCAGTACCGGGACTAGCGAAGGAGAGACCCAGTACTTC.

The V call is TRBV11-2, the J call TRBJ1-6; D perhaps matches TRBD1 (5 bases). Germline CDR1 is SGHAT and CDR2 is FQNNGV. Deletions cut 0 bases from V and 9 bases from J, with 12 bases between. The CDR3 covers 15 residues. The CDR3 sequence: CASSLDLGTGSPLHF. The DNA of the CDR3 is TGTGCCAGCAGCTTAGATCTAGGGACGGGTTCACCCCTCCACTTT.

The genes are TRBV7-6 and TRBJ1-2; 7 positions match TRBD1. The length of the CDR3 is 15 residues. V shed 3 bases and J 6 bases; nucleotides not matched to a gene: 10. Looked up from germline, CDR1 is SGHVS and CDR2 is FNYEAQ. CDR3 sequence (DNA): TGTGCCAGCAGCTTCAACGGGACAGCTCTACATGGCTACACCTTC. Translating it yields CASSFNGTALHGYTF.

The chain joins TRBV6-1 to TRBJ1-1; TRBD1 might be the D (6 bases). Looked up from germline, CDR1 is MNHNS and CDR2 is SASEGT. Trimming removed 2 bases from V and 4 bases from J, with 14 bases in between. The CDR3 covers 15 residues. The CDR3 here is CASSEIGGRGTEAFF. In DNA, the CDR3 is TGTGCCAGCAGTGAAATAGGGGGTCGGGGCACTGAAGCTTTCTTT.

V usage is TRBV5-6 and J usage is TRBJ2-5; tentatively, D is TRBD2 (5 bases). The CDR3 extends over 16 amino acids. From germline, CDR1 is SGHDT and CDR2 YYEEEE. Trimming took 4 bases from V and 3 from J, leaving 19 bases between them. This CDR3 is CASSTLLGENKETQYF. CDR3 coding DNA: TGTGCCAGCAGCACCTTACTCGGGGAAAACAAAGAGACCCAGTACTTC.

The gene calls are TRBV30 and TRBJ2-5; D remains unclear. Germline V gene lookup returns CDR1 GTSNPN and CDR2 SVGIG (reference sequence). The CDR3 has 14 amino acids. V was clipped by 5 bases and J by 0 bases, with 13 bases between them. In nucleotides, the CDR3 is TGTGCCTGGGGACCGGGCTCTAACCAAGAGACCCAGTACTTC. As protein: CAWGPGSNQETQYF.

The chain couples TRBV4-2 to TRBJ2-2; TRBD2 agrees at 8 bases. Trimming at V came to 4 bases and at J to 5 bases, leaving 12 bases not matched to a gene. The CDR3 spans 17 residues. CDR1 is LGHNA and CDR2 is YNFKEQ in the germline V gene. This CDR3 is CASSRTFPREGTGELFF. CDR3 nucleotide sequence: TGTGCCAGCAGCCGCACCTTTCCCCGGGAGGGTACCGGGGAGCTGTTTTTT.

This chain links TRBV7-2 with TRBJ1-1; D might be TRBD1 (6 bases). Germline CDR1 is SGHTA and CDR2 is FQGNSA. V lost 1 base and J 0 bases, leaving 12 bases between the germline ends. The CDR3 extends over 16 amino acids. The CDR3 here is CASSLGQALLNTEAFF. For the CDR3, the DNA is TGTGCCAGCAGCTTAGGACAGGCGCTACTGAACACTGAAGCTTTCTTT.